The 16 T cell receptor beta chains below come from one sample, sequenced in a study of T cells after yellow fever vaccination. TCRdb re-derived calls from the 5' RACE reads in MiXCR, one entry per CDR3 protein. The table shows 350,000 or so distinct CDR3 sequences, with roughly 8.4% occurring only once. Sequencing was performed on PBMCs, taken around 45 days after the first yellow fever vaccination. These receptor sequences come from a man younger than 30 who received the YFV17D yellow fever vaccine.

The gene calls are TRBV20-1 and TRBJ2-1; 8 bases align to TRBD2. The CDR3 is 14 amino acids. CDR1 DFQATT and CDR2 SNEGSKA come from the germline V gene (reference sequence). The junction had 3 bases not matched to a gene; V was cut back by 2 bases and J by 3 bases. The DNA of the CDR3 is TGCAGTGCTAGAACGCGGGGGGTCTACAATGAGCAGTTCTTC. Translating gives CSARTRGVYNEQFF.

A few counts support this clonotype. J is TRBJ2-5 and V is TRBV4-1, with TRBD2 as a possible D gene (6 bases). Trimming cost V 2 bases and J 1 base, with 14 bases left between them. Germline V gene data show CDR1 as MGHRA and CDR2 as YSYEKL. This CDR3 has 16 residues. CDR3 residues: CASSQFSGGVQETQYF. In nucleotides, the CDR3 is TGCGCCAGCAGCCAATTCTCTGGCGGGGTCCAAGAGACCCAGTACTTC.

As concerns this clonotype: A much larger clone is a single base away; this may be a read error. V is TRBV5-6 and J is TRBJ2-2; TRBD1 matches at 12 bases. V lost 6 bases, J lost 4 bases, and 4 bases stayed unmatched. The CDR3 consists of 15 residues. The germline V gene has CDR1 SGHDT and CDR2 YYEEEE. The CDR3: CASIWDRGRTGELFF. CDR3 DNA: TGTGCCAGCATCTGGGACAGGGGGCGCACCGGGGAGCTGTTTTTT.

This clonotype was recorded a few times. This chain links TRBV9 with TRBJ1-4; 7 positions match TRBD1. The CDR3 has 18 residues. Germline V gives CDR1 SGDLS, CDR2 YYNGEE. V lost 4 bases, J lost 8 bases, and 20 bases stayed unmatched. The CDR3 DNA is TGTGCCAGCAGCCCTCGGGGGACAGACCCTAAGGGTAGGGAAAAACTGTTTTTT. This codes for CASSPRGTDPKGREKLFF.

There are many counts of this clonotype. The chain is built from TRBV5-1 and TRBJ2-7, with 7 nucleotides matching TRBD1. Germline CDR1 reads SGHRS; CDR2 reads YFSETQ. Trimming cost V 4 bases and J 0 bases; bases outside gene matches: 7. The CDR3 consists of 15 residues. CDR3 sequence: CASSPGQSFSYEQYV. CDR3 sequence (DNA): TGCGCCAGCAGCCCGGGACAGAGCTTCTCCTACGAGCAGTACGTC.

This chain links TRBV11-2 with TRBJ2-6; 10 positions match TRBD1. Germline CDR1 is SGHAT and CDR2 is FQNNGV. CDR3 length: 18 residues. The junction had 11 bases not matched to a gene; V was cut back by 9 bases and J by 0 bases. The CDR3 loop is CASSGQGQGTSGANVLTF. CDR3 sequence (DNA): TGTGCCAGTTCTGGGCAGGGACAGGGGACCTCTGGGGCCAACGTCCTGACTTTC.

This clonotype was seen many times. This chain uses TRBV12-3 or TRBV12-4 with TRBJ2-3; 7 bases fit TRBD1. The ends lost 5 bases at V and 4 bases at J; junction bases unmatched: 6. The CDR3 totals 14 residues. The CDR3 here is CASSMTGTADTQYF. In nucleotides, the CDR3 is TGTGCCAGCAGTATGACAGGGACCGCAGATACGCAGTATTTT.

This chain joins TRBV5-4 and TRBJ2-1; 7 bases are shared with TRBD1. CDR1 SGHNT and CDR2 YYREEE come from the germline V gene (reference sequence). Trimming cost V 5 bases and J 5 bases; bases outside gene matches: 4. The CDR3 sequence is 13 residues long. CDR3 sequence (DNA): TGTGCCAGCAGGGAACAGGGGAACAATGAGCAGTTCTTC. Encoded protein: CASREQGNNEQFF.

This clonotype was detected only a few times. This CDR3 reads CASSDRRETSYNEQFF. The CDR3 DNA reads TGTGCCAGCAGTGACCGTCGGGAAACCTCCTACAATGAGCAGTTCTTC. The chain couples TRBV2 to TRBJ2-1, with TRBD2 as a possible D gene (5 bases). CDR1 and CDR2 from the germline V gene are SNHLY and FYNNEI. This CDR3 spans 16 amino acids. The V gene lost 3 bases and the J gene lost 0 bases, with 12 bases spanning the gap.

This clonotype showed up just a few times. The CDR3 DNA sequence: TGTGCCAGCAGCGTAGATTCGCGGAGCGGGGTGTCCTACAATGAGCAGTTCTTC. It specifies CASSVDSRSGVSYNEQFF. The chain couples TRBV9 to TRBJ2-1; 7 nucleotides align to TRBD2. Losses at the gene ends were 0 bases for V and 1 base for J; bases not matched to a gene: 10. CDR1 is SGDLS and CDR2 is YYNGEE in the germline V gene. This CDR3 is 18 amino acids long.

This rearrangement joins TRBV9 to TRBJ2-1; D is ambiguous. V was trimmed by 5 bases and J by 10 bases, leaving 13 bases between them. The CDR3 sequence is 12 residues long. Germline V lookup: CDR1 SGDLS, CDR2 YYNGEE. The CDR3 here is CASSKSSREQFF. CDR3 in DNA: TGTGCCAGCAGTAAAAGCAGCAGGGAGCAGTTCTTC.

This clonotype was found a few times. The chain has TRBV5-1 and TRBJ1-2, with 8 bases lining up with TRBD1. With 2 bases clipped from V and 4 bases from J, the junction kept 10 bases outside the gene matches. Germline CDR1 reads SGHRS; CDR2 reads YFSETQ. The CDR3 consists of 16 residues. CDR3 in amino acids: CASSLSQGALSYGYTF. The CDR3 nucleotides are TGCGCCAGCAGCTTATCTCAGGGGGCCCTGAGCTATGGCTACACCTTC.

In its sample, this clonotype was seen a few times. The chain carries TRBV7-8 and TRBJ1-4; 7 nucleotides agree with TRBD1. The CDR3 extends over 15 amino acids. V dropped 1 base and J dropped 5; count of bases not matched to a gene: 4. CDR1 is SGHVS, CDR2 FQNEAQ, per germline. The CDR3 DNA reads TGTGCCAGCAGCTTAGGGAGGGGGCCAAATGAAAAACTGTTTTTT. This gives the protein CASSLGRGPNEKLFF.

The chain employs TRBV28 and TRBJ2-3; tentative D call: TRBD1 (6 bases). Germline V gene data show CDR1 as MDHEN and CDR2 as SYDVKM. V lost 3 bases, J lost 10 bases, and 11 bases lay in between. This CDR3 has 12 residues. CDR3 sequence (DNA): TGTGCCAGCAGTTTCAGTGAGGGGGCGCAGTATTTT. Protein sequence: CASSFSEGAQYF.

The V gene is TRBV27, the J gene TRBJ2-5; 7 bases align to TRBD1. The CDR3 consists of 15 residues. Germline CDR1 is MNHEY and CDR2 is SMNVEV (reference sequence). V was pared by 3 bases and J by 1 base, with 5 bases of the junction left unmatched. The CDR3 DNA follows: TGTGCCAGCAGTTTTTCCACAGGGGTCCAAGAGACCCAGTACTTC. Its protein is CASSFSTGVQETQYF.

This clonotype was picked up a small number of times. This chain links TRBV5-1 with TRBJ2-2; TRBD2 agrees at 9 bases. This CDR3 spans 16 amino acids. Trimming took 0 bases from V and 4 from J; bases not matched to a gene: 4. Germline V gene sequence: CDR1 SGHRS, CDR2 YFSETQ. DNA of the CDR3: TGCGCCAGCAGCTTGGTAGCGGGGGACCCCACCGGGGAGCTGTTTTTT. Translation: CASSLVAGDPTGELFF.